This T cell receptor (beta chain) is from a study of blood T cell repertoires in COVID-19. Across the study: Spain, Italy and the United States supplied samples that represented acute and convalescent COVID-19. Nucleic acid was either cDNA or gDNA, and it came from T cells, B-cell-depleted T cells, or PBMCs.

This clone turned up a few times. CDR3 length: 15 amino acids. CDR1 and CDR2 from the germline V gene are SGDLS and YYNGEE. The junction had 6 bases not matched to a gene; V was cut back by 0 bases and J by 10 bases. In the study's own analysis: How many nucleated cells were present was estimated from reference gene primer amplification. Assay: immunoSEQ multiplex PCR; the TCRdb copy retains only in-frame clones and omits some. V and J calls and clone size are those listed in that table; D and trimming were worked out from the DNA. The sample includes some 220,000 clones, over 75% of them seen just once. Seattle patients were enrolled while actively infected and followed longitudinally.

What was sequenced was peripheral blood. J is TRBJ2-1 and V is TRBV9, with 11 bases that match TRBD2. The sequence came from a man aged 45-60 years with COVID-19, enrolled during active disease. The CDR3 DNA sequence: TGTGCCAGCAGCGTAGGCACTAGCGGGGGAAGCGAGCAGTTCTTC. Protein product: CASSVGTSGGSEQFF.